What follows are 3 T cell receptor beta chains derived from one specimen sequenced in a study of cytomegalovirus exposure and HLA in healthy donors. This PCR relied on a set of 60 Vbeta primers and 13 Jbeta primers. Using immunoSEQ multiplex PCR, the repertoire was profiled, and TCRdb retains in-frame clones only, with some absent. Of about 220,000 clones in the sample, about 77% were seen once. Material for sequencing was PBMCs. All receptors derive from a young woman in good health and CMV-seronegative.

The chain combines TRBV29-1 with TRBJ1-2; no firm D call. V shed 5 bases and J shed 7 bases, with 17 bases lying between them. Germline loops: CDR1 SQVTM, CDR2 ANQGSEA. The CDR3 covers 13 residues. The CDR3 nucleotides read TGCAGCGTTATTGGTGCGCTCATCGGTGGCTACACCTTC. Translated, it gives CSVIGALIGGYTF.

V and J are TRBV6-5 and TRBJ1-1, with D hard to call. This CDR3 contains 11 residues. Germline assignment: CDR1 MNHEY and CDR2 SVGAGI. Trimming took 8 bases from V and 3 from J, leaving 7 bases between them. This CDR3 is CASRRYTEAFF. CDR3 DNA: TGTGCCAGCCGCAGGTACACTGAAGCTTTCTTT.

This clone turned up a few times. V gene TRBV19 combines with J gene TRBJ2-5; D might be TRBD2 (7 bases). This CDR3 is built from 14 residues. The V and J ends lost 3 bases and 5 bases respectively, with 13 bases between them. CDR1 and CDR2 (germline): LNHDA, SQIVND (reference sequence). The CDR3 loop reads CASSMGAGDETQYF. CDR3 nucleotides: TGTGCCAGTAGTATGGGGGCGGGAGACGAGACCCAGTACTTC. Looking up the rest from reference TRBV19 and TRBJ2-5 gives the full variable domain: DGGITQSPKYLFRKEGQNVTLSCEQNLNHDAMYWYRQDPGQGLRLIYYSQIVNDFQKGDIAEGYSVSREKKESFPLTVTSAQKNPTAFYLCASSMGAGDETQYFGPGTRLLVL.